The rows below give T cell receptor beta chains drawn from one sample of a study of early T cells in non-severe SARS-CoV-2 infection. A single record per CDR3 protein comes from TCRdb applying MiXCR to the 5' RACE reads. The table includes roughly 86,000 distinct CDR3 sequences, approximately 14% detected once. Sequencing was carried out using whole blood. These receptors all stem from an adult who was a healthcare worker with PCR-confirmed SARS-CoV-2 infection or an uninfected control (not recorded which). Both conserved end residues are trimmed from each CDR3.

V gene: TRBV11-2
CDR3 protein: ASSSWTSVETQY

V gene: TRBV6-4
CDR3 protein: ASSDVGDTQY

V gene: TRBV30
CDR3 protein: ASTIQQDTQY

V gene: TRBV4-2
CDR3 protein: ASSQEKGQGYSNQPQH

V gene: TRBV2
CDR3 protein: ASSERESSGNTIY

V gene: TRBV20-1
CDR3 protein: SARRSRVEQF

V gene: TRBV5-1
CDR3 protein: ASSLDTNTGELF

V gene: TRBV2
CDR3 protein: ASTQGRGEKLF

V gene: TRBV6-1
CDR3 protein: ASRGTGTNSPLH

V gene: TRBV6-2/TRBV6-3
CDR3 protein: ASKQQGGGTDTQY

V gene: TRBV19
CDR3 protein: ASTQGTSNQPQH

V gene: TRBV7-6
CDR3 protein: ASSLAPQGKYTEAF

V gene: TRBV6-5
CDR3 protein: ASSSGGGQF

V gene: TRBV30
CDR3 protein: AWTPGTSVTDTQY

V gene: TRBV12-3/TRBV12-4
CDR3 protein: ASSPLGLNTEAF

V gene: TRBV11-2
CDR3 protein: ASSLRLAGGARNNEQF

V gene: TRBV19
CDR3 protein: ASSMARGDGYT

V gene: TRBV11-2
CDR3 protein: ASSLDGQPSTDTQY

V gene: TRBV20-1
CDR3 protein: SAQGQGGSNTEAF

V gene: TRBV7-3
CDR3 protein: ASSLTGGAAQY

V gene: TRBV5-4
CDR3 protein: ASRERAGGNEQF

V gene: TRBV5-1
CDR3 protein: ASSLGKASYNEQF

V gene: TRBV2
CDR3 protein: ASRTQGGSPYGYT

V gene: TRBV14
CDR3 protein: ASSQDRGGYGYT

V gene: TRBV27
CDR3 protein: ASSLGGARTDTQY

V gene: TRBV28
CDR3 protein: ASSMNRWTANTGELF

V gene: TRBV24-1
CDR3 protein: ATSGGKGHTGELF

V gene: TRBV12-3/TRBV12-4
CDR3 protein: ASSWGGNSPLH

V gene: TRBV10-3
CDR3 protein: AISDSGNTEAF

V gene: TRBV12-3/TRBV12-4
CDR3 protein: ASSLAADNEQF

V gene: TRBV2
CDR3 protein: ASSPRTGNKETQY

V gene: TRBV20-1
CDR3 protein: SVGTQAWTTDTQY

V gene: TRBV19
CDR3 protein: ASSRTTYGYT

V gene: TRBV28
CDR3 protein: ASRILSSTEAF

V gene: TRBV14
CDR3 protein: ASSQDLGGGDYNEQF

V gene: TRBV19
CDR3 protein: ASSIPGTGIQY

V gene: TRBV30
CDR3 protein: AWNPGTGDSPLH

V gene: TRBV7-8
CDR3 protein: ASSLLGDNGYT

V gene: TRBV20-1
CDR3 protein: SATRLGQGPDTQY

V gene: TRBV12-3/TRBV12-4
CDR3 protein: ASSPRTSGGNTQY

V gene: TRBV6-6
CDR3 protein: ASSTPPGTKYTDTQY

V gene: TRBV4-1
CDR3 protein: ASSQEGTGYSNQPQH

V gene: TRBV5-1
CDR3 protein: ASSWELGIETQY

V gene: TRBV6-5
CDR3 protein: ASRIKNRDRAPLAKNIQY

V gene: TRBV4-1
CDR3 protein: ASSQIQGVHYGYT

V gene: TRBV27
CDR3 protein: ASSLWAGDTEAF

V gene: TRBV20-1
CDR3 protein: SARRGAGGRETQY

V gene: TRBV7-6
CDR3 protein: ASSLSGTTGELF

V gene: TRBV7-3
CDR3 protein: ASSLMAGSQETQY

V gene: TRBV30
CDR3 protein: AWSGLTGMNTEAF

V gene: TRBV5-1
CDR3 protein: ASSWGQSGKTNEKLF

V gene: TRBV24-1
CDR3 protein: ATSDSGTANTEAF

V gene: TRBV5-5
CDR3 protein: ASSLGLAGAPKRPQY

V gene: TRBV11-2
CDR3 protein: ASMRQNDGELF

V gene: TRBV27
CDR3 protein: ASSFRGLGTEAF